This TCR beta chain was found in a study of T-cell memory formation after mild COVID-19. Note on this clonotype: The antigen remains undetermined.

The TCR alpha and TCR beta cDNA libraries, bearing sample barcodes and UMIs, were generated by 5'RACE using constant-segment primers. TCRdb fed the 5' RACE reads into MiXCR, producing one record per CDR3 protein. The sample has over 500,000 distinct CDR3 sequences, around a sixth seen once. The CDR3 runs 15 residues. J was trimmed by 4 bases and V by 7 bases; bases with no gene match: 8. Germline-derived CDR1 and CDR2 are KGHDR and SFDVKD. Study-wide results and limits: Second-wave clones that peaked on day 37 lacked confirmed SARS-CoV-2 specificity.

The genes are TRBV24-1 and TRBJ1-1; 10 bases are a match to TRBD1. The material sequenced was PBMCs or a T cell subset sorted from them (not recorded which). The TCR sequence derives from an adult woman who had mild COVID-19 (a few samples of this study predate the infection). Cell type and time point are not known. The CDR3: CATSARQGAITEAFF. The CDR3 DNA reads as TGTGCCACCAGCGCGAGACAGGGGGCGATCACTGAAGCTTTCTTT.